These 11 T cell receptor beta chains share one sample of origin, sequenced in a study of spatial heterogeneity in lung cancer. Study observations and caveats: Mutation tallies in tumors tracked expanded intratumoral alpha and beta TCR counts.

Time point reported: sample taken at primary tumor resection. Which antigens these TCRs recognize remains unknown. TCRdb re-analysed the 5' RACE reads in MiXCR, keeping a single row per CDR3 protein. The repertoire consists of about 9,800 distinct CDR3 sequences, with roughly 6.3% occurring once and the leading ten covering 9.5% to 13%. The specimen was lung tumor tissue, collected at surgery. These receptors were collected from a male donor with early-stage non-small cell lung cancer.

This clonotype was counted many times. V is TRBV6-6 and J is TRBJ1-1, with unresolved D. The germline V gene encodes CDR1 MNHNY and CDR2 SVGAGI (reference sequence). The CDR3 is 12 amino acids. V lost 10 bases and J lost 4, with 13 bases in between. In DNA form, the CDR3 reads TGTGCCACCTCGACTCAAGGCACTGAAGCTTTCTTT. Its translation: CATSTQGTEAFF.

Within the sample, this clonotype is medium-sized. The chain joins TRBV21-1 to TRBJ2-7. TRBV21-1 is annotated as a pseudogene. The length of the CDR3 is 12 residues. DNA of the CDR3: TGTGCCAGCAGCAAACTAAGGTACGAGCAGTACGTC. Its translation is CASSKLRYEQYV.

This clonotype was seen repeatedly, ten times or more. The CDR3 sequence: CASSPDPKGEAFF. The CDR3 DNA follows: TGTGCCAGCTCACCCGACCCAAAGGGTGAAGCTTTCTTT. V usage is TRBV18 and J usage is TRBJ1-1; unclear D gene. Germline CDR1 and CDR2: KGHSH and LQKENI. The CDR3 covers 13 residues. Trimming cost V 3 bases and J 7 bases, with 12 bases left between them.

In its sample, this clonotype was seen many times. The chain combines TRBV4-1 with TRBJ2-2; perhaps TRBD1 as D (5 bases). Between the trimmed V and J ends, which lost 1 base and 6 bases, there was a span of 12 bases. CDR1 MGHRA and CDR2 YSYEKL come from the germline V gene. This CDR3 region has 15 residues. The CDR3 region has the DNA TGCGCCAGCAGCCAAGTAGAAAAGGGGTCCGGGGAGCTGTTTTTT. It is translated as CASSQVEKGSGELFF.

This clonotype has ten or more counts. The V and J genes are TRBV20-1 and TRBJ1-6; 7 bases line up with TRBD1. The CDR3 totals 15 residues. With V trimmed by 0 bases and J by 12 bases, 11 bases remained unmatched. From germline, CDR1 is DFQATT and CDR2 SNEGSKA (reference sequence). CDR3 residues: CSARDRDSLFRPLHF. The CDR3 region has the DNA TGCAGTGCTAGAGATCGGGACAGCCTCTTTAGACCCCTCCACTTT.

This clonotype was recorded at least ten times. This chain links TRBV7-2 with TRBJ2-5, with 14 bases matching TRBD2. J was trimmed by 6 bases and V by 1 base; bases with no gene match: 13. Germline loops: CDR1 SGHTA, CDR2 FQGNSA. This CDR3 is built from 19 residues. In DNA, the CDR3 is TGTGCCAGCAGCTTAGATTGGGGCCCATGGACTAGCGGGGGGAAGACCCAGTACTTC. Translation gives CASSLDWGPWTSGGKTQYF.

This clonotype was seen at least ten times. In DNA, the CDR3 is TGTGCCAGCAGTCCGACGGTCAGCTATGGCTACACCTTC. This codes for CASSPTVSYGYTF. This chain joins TRBV27 and TRBJ1-2; D not resolved. CDR1 and CDR2 (germline): MNHEY, SMNVEV (reference sequence). There are 13 residues in the CDR3. V gave up 5 bases and J gave up 4 bases, with 11 bases separating them.

This clonotype was detected ten times or more. J is TRBJ2-3 and V is TRBV2, with TRBD2 identical over 8 bases. The CDR3 is 17 residues long. Trimming took 4 bases from V and 0 from J; bases not matched to a gene: 9. Germline-derived CDR1 and CDR2 are SNHLY and FYNNEI. CDR3 in amino acids: CASSGGQRGWSTDTQYF. The CDR3 nucleotides are TGTGCCAGCAGTGGGGGGCAGCGGGGGTGGAGCACAGATACGCAGTATTTT.

Sample share makes this clonotype medium-sized. J is TRBJ1-1 and V is TRBV18; D is ambiguous. V was pared by 1 base and J by 4 bases, with 13 bases between. The CDR3 length is 15 residues. CDR1 KGHSH and CDR2 LQKENI come from the germline V gene. CDR3 protein: CASSPRAQEGTEAFF. The CDR3 nucleotides are TGTGCCAGCTCACCACGAGCGCAGGAGGGCACTGAAGCTTTCTTT.

This clonotype showed up many times. V gene TRBV14 combines with J gene TRBJ1-5, with D tentatively TRBD1 (5 bases). This CDR3 has 13 residues. Germline CDR1 reads SGHDN; CDR2 reads FVKESK. V was clipped by 4 bases and J by 7 bases, with 11 bases between them. The CDR3 spells CASSRTTEQPQHF. CDR3 in DNA: TGTGCCAGCAGCCGAACGACAGAACAGCCCCAGCATTTT.

This clonotype is medium-sized within its sample. The rearrangement uses TRBV5-1 and TRBJ2-7; 8 bases are a match to TRBD2. Germline assignment: CDR1 SGHRS and CDR2 YFSETQ. This CDR3 has 15 amino acids. Germline trimming cut 3 bases from V and 2 bases from J; bases unmatched to any gene: 7. The CDR3 is CASSWDGTSTYEQYF. The CDR3 nucleotides read TGCGCCAGCAGCTGGGACGGGACTAGTACCTACGAGCAGTACTTC.